This T cell receptor beta chain derives from a study of shared clonotypes between healthy human individuals. Findings and limits, study-wide: The rarefaction results pointed to incomplete sorted-subset sequencing despite large depth. There were few donors, and this limited the genetic and exposure-history diversity represented. Read depth was anticipated to influence clonotype sharing among donors.

This table comes from immunoSEQ multiplex PCR, and its TCRdb copy is limited to in-frame clones, with some not included. Of about 1.1 million clones in the sample, about 80% were seen once. On this clone: Its antigen is still unknown.

The source material was memory CD4+ T cells from PBMCs. Subset denoted: CD45RA-negative fraction. This TCR was recovered from a man younger than 30 in good health. Some clones in this sample may be carry-over from other donors' samples.

The CDR3, as DNA: TGTGCCAGCAGTGAAACGAACATTCAGTACTTC. Protein product: CASSETNIQYF. J is TRBJ2-4 and V is TRBV6-1; the D is unclear. V shed 2 bases and J shed 7 bases, with 3 bases lying between them. The CDR3 covers 11 residues. Germline V gives CDR1 MNHNS, CDR2 SASEGT.